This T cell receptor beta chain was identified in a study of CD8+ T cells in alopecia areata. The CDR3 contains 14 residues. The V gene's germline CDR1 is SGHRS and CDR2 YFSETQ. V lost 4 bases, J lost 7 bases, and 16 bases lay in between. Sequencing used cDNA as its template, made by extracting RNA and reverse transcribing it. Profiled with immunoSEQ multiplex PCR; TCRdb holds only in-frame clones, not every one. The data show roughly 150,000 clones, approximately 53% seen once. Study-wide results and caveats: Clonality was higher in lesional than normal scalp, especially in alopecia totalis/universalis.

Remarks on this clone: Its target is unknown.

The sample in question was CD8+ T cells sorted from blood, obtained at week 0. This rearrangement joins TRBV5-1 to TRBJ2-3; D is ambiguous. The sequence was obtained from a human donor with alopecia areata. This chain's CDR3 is CASSPEVDGYTQYF. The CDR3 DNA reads TGCGCCAGCAGCCCCGAAGTGGACGGCTATACGCAGTATTTT.